Listed here is a single TCR beta chain. Repertoires were generated with immunoSEQ multiplex PCR, while TCRdb's copy carries only in-frame clones and drops some. The sample contains more than 95,000 clones, over 75% of which appear only once. The CDR3 length is 15 residues. Germline CDR1 ENHRY, CDR2 SYGVKD. V lost 4 bases and J lost 0, with 12 bases in between. The source of the sample is a study of T cell responses to AZD1222 COVID-19 vaccine. The rearrangement links TRBV10-3 to TRBJ1-2; D unresolved. The sequenced sample was peripheral blood, obtained on day 0 of AZD1222 vaccination. The receptor was derived from an adult in good health. CDR3 DNA sequence: TGTGCCATCAGTGGAACAGAGACGGCTAACTATGGCTACACCTTC. Translated: CAISGTETANYGYTF.